Listed here is a single T cell receptor (beta chain). What it binds is unknown. This CDR3 is 14 amino acids long. Germline V gene lookup returns CDR1 SQVTM and CDR2 ANQGSEA. The V gene lost 6 bases and the J gene lost 3 bases, with 17 bases spanning the gap. The data originate from a study of cytomegalovirus exposure and HLA in healthy donors. General study results and limits: Specificity of three CMV-associated chains for CMV antigens was verified in vitro. Most of the TCR beta V segments (in an earlier analysis) were productive either about 87% or about 30% of the time.

The PCR was carried out with 60 Vbeta primers and 13 Jbeta primers. Per the original methods: Roughly 11 million shared chains were among the about 80 million unique TCR beta chains that a later analysis counted. The method was immunoSEQ multiplex PCR; TCRdb's version includes in-frame clones alone and lacks a portion of them. Clonal size and the V and J genes are those of that table, whereas D and trimming came from the DNA. This sample has 150,000 to 200,000 clones, with around three quarters found just once. The donors comprised healthy bone marrow donors. Input material: PBMCs. The chain joins TRBV29-1 to TRBJ1-1; TRBD1 is a possible D gene (6 bases). The TCR sequence derives from a woman aged 30 to 39 in good health and CMV-seronegative. The CDR3 sequence: CSVRVTGRDTEAFF. Here the CDR3 DNA reads TGCAGCGTGCGTGTGACAGGTAGGGACACTGAAGCTTTCTTT.